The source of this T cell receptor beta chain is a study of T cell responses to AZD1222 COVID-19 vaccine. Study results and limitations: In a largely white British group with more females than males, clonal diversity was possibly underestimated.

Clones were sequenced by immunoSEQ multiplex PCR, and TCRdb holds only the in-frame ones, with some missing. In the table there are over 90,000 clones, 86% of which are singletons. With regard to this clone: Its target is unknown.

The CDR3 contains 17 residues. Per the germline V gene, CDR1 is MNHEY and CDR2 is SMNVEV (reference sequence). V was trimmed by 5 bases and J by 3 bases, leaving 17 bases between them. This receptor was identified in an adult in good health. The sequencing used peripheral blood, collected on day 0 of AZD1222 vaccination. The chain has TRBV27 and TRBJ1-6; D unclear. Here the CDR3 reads CASSTTGRSFYNSPLHF. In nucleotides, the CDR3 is TGTGCCAGCAGTACAACTGGCCGGTCCTTCTATAATTCACCCCTCCACTTT.